This T cell receptor beta chain is drawn from a study of cytomegalovirus exposure and HLA in healthy donors. Study-wide findings and caveats: The number of N-insertions in an Asian-associated ancestry cluster was reportedly below the 666-donor mean in a later analysis. HLA alleles showed associations with some 15,000 TCR beta sequences in a later analysis, at a 0.05 false discovery rate.

Details on this clone: Antigen specificity is unknown.

A multiplex PCR was run with 60 Vbeta primers and 13 Jbeta primers. Original processing methods: The count from a later analysis was about 80 million unique TCR beta chains, roughly 11 million of them shared. TCRdb's copy holds only in-frame clones and misses some; the assay was immunoSEQ multiplex PCR. Clone size and V and J calls were adopted from that table, with D and trimming inferred from the DNA. The sample shows 140,000 or so clones, 75% to 85% of them seen only once. The germline V gene encodes CDR1 SNHLY and CDR2 FYNNEI. V lost 5 bases, J lost 5 bases, and 12 bases lay in between. The CDR3 extends over 13 amino acids.

The origin of this receptor is a woman under 30 in good health and CMV-seropositive. The material sequenced was PBMCs. This chain joins TRBV2 and TRBJ1-1; D not resolved. The CDR3 sequence: CASSPGSRTEAFF. DNA of the CDR3: TGTGCCAGCAGTCCCGGGTCCCGGACTGAAGCTTTCTTT.